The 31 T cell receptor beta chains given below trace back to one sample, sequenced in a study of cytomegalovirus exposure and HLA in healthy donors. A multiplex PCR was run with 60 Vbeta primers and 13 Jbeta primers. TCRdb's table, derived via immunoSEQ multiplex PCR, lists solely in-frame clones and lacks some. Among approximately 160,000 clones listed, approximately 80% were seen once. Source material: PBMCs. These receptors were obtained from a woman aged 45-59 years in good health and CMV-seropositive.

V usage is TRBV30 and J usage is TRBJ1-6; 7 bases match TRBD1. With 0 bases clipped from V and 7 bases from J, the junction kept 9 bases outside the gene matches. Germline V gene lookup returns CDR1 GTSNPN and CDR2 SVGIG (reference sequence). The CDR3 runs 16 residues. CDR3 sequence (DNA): TGTGCCTGGAGTGTACAGGGGCAAGTGAGAAATTCACCCCTCCACTTT. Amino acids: CAWSVQGQVRNSPLHF.

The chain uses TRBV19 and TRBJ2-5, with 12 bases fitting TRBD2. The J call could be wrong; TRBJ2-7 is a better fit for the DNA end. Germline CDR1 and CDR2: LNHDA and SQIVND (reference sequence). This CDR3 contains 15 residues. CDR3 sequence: CASSTGLAGSYEQYF. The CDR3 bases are TGTGCCAGTAGTACAGGACTAGCGGGGTCCTACGAGCAGTACTTC.

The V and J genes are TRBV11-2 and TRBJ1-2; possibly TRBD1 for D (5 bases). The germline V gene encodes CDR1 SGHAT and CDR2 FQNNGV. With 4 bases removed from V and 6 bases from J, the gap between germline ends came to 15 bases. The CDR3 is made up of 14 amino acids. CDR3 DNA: TGTGCCAGCAGCTCCAGCGGGGGAATCAATGGCTACACCTTC. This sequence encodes CASSSSGGINGYTF.

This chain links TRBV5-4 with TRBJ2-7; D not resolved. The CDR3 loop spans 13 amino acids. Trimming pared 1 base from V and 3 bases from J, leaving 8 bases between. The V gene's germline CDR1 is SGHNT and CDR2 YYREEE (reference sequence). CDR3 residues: CASSLFTGYEQYF. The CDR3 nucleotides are TGTGCCAGCAGCTTGTTCACGGGCTACGAGCAGTACTTC.

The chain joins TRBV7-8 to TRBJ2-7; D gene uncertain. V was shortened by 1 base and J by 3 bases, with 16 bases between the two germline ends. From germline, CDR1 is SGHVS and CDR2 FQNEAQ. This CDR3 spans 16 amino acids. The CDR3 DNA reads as TGTGCCAGCAGCTTAGGCGCCAGGCCTATAGTCTACGAGCAGTACTTC. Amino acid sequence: CASSLGARPIVYEQYF.

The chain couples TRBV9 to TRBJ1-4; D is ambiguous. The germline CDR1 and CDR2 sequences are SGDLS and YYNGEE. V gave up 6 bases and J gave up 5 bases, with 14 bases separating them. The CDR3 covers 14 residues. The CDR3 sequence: CASTLFGRNEKLFF. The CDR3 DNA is TGTGCCAGCACCTTATTCGGGAGGAATGAAAAACTGTTTTTT.

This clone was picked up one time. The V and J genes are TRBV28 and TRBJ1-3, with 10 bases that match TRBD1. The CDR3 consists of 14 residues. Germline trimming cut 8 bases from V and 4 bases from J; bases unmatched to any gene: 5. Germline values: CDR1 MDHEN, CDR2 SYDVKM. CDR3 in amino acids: CASLDRGTGNTIYF. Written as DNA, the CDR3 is TGTGCCAGCTTGGACAGGGGGACGGGAAACACCATATATTTT.

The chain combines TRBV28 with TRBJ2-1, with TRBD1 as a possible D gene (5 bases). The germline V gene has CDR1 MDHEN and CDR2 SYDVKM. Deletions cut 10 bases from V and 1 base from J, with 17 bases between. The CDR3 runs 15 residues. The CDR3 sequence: CATIPEAGSYNEQFF. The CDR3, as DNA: TGTGCCACCATCCCGGAAGCAGGGTCCTACAATGAGCAGTTCTTC.

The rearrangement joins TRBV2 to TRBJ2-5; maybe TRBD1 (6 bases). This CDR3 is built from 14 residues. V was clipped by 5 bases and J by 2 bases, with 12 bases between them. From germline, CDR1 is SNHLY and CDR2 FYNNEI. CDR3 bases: TGTGCCAGCAGTCCCGGACAGATTCAAGAGACCCAGTACTTC. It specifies CASSPGQIQETQYF.

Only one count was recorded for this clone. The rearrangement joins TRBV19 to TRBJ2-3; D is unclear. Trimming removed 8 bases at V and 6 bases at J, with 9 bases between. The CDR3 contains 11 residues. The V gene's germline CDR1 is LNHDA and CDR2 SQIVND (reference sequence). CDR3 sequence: CASSLFDTQYF. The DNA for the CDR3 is TGTGCCAGTTCCCTCTTCGATACGCAGTATTTT.

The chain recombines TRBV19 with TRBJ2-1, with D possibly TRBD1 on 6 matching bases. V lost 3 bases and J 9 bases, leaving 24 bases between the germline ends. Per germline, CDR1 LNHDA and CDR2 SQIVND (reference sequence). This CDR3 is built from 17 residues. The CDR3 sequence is CASSMGAFRSERSEQFF. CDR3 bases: TGTGCCAGTAGTATGGGGGCTTTCAGGAGCGAACGAAGTGAGCAGTTCTTC.

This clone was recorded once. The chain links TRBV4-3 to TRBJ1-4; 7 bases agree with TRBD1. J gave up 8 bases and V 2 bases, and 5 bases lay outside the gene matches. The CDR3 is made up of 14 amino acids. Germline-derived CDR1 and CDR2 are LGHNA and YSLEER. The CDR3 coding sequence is TGCGCCAGCAGCCAAAGACAGGGAAACGAAAAACTGTTTTTT. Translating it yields CASSQRQGNEKLFF.

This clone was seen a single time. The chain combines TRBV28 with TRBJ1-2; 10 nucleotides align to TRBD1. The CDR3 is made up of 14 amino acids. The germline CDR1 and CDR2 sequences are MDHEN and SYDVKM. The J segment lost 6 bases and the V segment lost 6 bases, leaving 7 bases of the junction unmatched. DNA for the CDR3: TGTGCCAGCAGGCTTGACAGGGGGCTAGATGGCTACACCTTC. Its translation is CASRLDRGLDGYTF.

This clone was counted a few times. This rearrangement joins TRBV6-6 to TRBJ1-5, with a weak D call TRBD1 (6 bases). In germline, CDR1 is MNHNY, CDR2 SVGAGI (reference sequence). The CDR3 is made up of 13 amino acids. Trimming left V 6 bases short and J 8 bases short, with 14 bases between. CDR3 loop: CASSLDRQKPQHF. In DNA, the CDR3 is TGTGCCAGCAGCTTAGACAGGCAGAAGCCCCAGCATTTT.

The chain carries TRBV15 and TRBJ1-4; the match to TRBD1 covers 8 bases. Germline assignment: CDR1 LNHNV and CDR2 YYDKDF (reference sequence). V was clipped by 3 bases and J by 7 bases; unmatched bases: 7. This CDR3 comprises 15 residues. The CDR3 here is CATSSLGTGSEKLFF. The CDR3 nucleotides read TGTGCCACCAGCAGCCTAGGGACAGGAAGTGAAAAACTGTTTTTT.

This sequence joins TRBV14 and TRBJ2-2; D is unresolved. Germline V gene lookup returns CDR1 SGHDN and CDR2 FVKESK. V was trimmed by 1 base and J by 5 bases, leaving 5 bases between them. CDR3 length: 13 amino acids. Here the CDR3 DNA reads TGTGCCAGCAGCCAAGTCAGGACCGGGGAGCTGTTTTTT. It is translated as CASSQVRTGELFF. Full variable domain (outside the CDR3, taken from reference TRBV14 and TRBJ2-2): EAGVTQFPSHSVIEKGQTVTLRCDPISGHDNLYWYRRVMGKEIKFLLHFVKESKQDESGMPNNRFLAERTGGTYSTLKVQPAELEDSGVYFCASSQVRTGELFFGEGSRLTVL.

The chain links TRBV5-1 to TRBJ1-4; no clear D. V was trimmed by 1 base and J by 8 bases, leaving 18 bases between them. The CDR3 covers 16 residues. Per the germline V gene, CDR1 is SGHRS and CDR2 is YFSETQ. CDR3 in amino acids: CASSLMGGSGWEKLFF. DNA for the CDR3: TGCGCCAGCAGCTTGATGGGAGGGTCCGGGTGGGAAAAACTGTTTTTT.

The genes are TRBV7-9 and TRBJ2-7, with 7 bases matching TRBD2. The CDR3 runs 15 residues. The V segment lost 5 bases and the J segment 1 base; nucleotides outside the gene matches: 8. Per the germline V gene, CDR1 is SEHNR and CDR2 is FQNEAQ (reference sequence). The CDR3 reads CASSDRGGVSYEQYF. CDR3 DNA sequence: TGTGCCAGCAGCGATCGTGGGGGGGTGTCCTACGAGCAGTACTTC.

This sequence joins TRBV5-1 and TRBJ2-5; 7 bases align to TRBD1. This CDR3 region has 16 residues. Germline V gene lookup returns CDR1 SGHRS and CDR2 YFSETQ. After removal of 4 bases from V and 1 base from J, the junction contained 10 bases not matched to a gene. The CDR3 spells CASSTHRGWSQETQYF. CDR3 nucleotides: TGCGCCAGCAGCACCCACAGGGGATGGTCCCAAGAGACCCAGTACTTC.

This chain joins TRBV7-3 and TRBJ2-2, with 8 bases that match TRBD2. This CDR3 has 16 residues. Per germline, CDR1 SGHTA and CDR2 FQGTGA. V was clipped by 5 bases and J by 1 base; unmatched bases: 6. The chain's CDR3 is CASSPHGGVNTGELFF. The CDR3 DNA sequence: TGTGCCAGCAGCCCCCACGGGGGGGTGAACACCGGGGAGCTGTTTTTT.

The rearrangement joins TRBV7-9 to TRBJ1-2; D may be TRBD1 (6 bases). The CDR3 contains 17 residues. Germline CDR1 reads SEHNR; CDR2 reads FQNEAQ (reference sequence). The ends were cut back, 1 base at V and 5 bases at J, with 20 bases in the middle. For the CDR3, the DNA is TGTGCCAGCAGCTTAGGAAGGGAAGGGGACATGGTGTATGGCTACACCTTC. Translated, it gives CASSLGREGDMVYGYTF.

The CDR3 DNA follows: TGTGCCAGCAGTAAACGTTTCGCGACGCTTCAGGCTGAAAAACTGTTTTTT. Its translation: CASSKRFATLQAEKLFF. The chain joins TRBV7-2 to TRBJ1-4; D is uncertain. Deletions cut 6 bases from V and 7 bases from J, with 24 bases between. The CDR3 has 17 residues. CDR1 SGHTA and CDR2 FQGNSA come from the germline V gene.

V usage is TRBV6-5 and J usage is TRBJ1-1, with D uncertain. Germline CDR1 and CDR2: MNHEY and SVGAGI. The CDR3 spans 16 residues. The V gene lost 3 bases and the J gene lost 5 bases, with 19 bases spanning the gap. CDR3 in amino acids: CASSYRYVYWSTEAFF. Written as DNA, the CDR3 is TGTGCCAGCAGTTATAGATACGTCTACTGGTCGACTGAAGCTTTCTTT.

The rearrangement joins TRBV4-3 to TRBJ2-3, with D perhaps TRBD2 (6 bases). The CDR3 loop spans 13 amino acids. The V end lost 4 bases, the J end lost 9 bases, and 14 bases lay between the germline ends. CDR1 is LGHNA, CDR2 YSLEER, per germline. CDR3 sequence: CASSPRGTDTQYF. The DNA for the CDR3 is TGCGCCAGCAGCCCCCGGGGGACGGACACGCAGTATTTT.

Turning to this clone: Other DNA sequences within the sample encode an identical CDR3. For the CDR3, the DNA is TGTGCCAGCAGCTTAGTGGCAGGGGGCCCCTACAATGAGCAGTTCTTC. Its translation is CASSLVAGGPYNEQFF. V is TRBV7-2 and J is TRBJ2-1; 8 nucleotides align to TRBD1. This CDR3 contains 16 residues. The trim removed 1 base at V and 2 bases at J, leaving 4 bases unmatched. Germline V lookup: CDR1 SGHTA, CDR2 FQGNSA.

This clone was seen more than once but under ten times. The CDR3 spells CAISESGQGANQPQHF. Written as DNA, the CDR3 is TGTGCCATCAGTGAGTCGGGACAGGGGGCGAATCAGCCCCAGCATTTT. The chain is built from TRBV10-3 and TRBJ1-5, with 12 bases lining up with TRBD1. This CDR3 comprises 16 residues. CDR1 and CDR2 from the germline V gene are ENHRY and SYGVKD. V was pared by 0 bases and J by 4 bases, with 1 base of the junction left unmatched.

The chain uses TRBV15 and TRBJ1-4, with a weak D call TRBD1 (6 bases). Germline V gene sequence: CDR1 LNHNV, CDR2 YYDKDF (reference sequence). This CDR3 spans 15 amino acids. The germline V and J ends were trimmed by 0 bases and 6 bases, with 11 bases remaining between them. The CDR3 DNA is TGTGCCACCAGCAGAGAGGACAGCGGCCATGAAAAACTGTTTTTT. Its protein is CATSREDSGHEKLFF. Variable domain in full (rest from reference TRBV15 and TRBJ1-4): DAMVIQNPRYQVTQFGKPVTLSCSQTLNHNVMYWYQQKSSQAPKLLFHYYDKDFNNEADTPDNFQSRRPNTSFCFLDIRSPGLGDTAMYLCATSREDSGHEKLFFGSGTQLSVL.

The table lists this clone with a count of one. For the CDR3, the DNA is TGTGCCAGCAGCTCTACTAGCGGGAGTGAGACCCAGTACTTC. Protein sequence: CASSSTSGSETQYF. The gene calls are TRBV9 and TRBJ2-5; 11 bases are shared with TRBD2. V dropped 4 bases and J dropped 5; count of bases not matched to a gene: 4. The CDR3 covers 14 residues. CDR1 is SGDLS and CDR2 is YYNGEE in the germline V gene.

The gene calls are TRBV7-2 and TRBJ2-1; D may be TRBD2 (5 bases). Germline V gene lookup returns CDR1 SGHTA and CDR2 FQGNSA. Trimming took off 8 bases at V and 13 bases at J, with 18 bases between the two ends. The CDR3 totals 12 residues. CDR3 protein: CASAPWETYQFF. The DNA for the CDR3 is TGTGCCAGCGCACCCTGGGAGACTTACCAGTTCTTC. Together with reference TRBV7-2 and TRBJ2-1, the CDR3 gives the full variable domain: GAGVSQSPSNKVTEKGKDVELRCDPISGHTALYWYRQSLGQGLEFLIYFQGNSAPDKSGLPSDRFSAERTGGSVSTLTIQRTQQEDSAVYLCASAPWETYQFFGPGTRLTVL.

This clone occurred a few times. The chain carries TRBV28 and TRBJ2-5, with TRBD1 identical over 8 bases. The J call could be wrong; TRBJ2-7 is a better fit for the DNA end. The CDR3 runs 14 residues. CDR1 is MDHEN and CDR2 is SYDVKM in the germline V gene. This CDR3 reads CASSLGTGQGEQYF. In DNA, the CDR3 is TGTGCCAGCAGTTTGGGGACAGGACAGGGCGAGCAGTACTTC.

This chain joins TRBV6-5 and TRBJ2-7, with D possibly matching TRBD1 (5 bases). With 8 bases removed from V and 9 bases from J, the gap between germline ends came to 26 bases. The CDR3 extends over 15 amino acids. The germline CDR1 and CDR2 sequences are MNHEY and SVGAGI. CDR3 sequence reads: CASRRGHQTSTRQYF. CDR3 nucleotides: TGTGCCAGCCGCCGCGGACACCAAACCTCGACGAGGCAGTACTTC.